The clone carrying this T cell receptor beta chain was detected a few times. The data were taken from a study of cytomegalovirus exposure and HLA in healthy donors. PCR was performed using 60 Vbeta and 13 Jbeta primers. Some clones are missing from TCRdb's copy, which holds only in-frame ones; the method was immunoSEQ multiplex PCR. Seen here are around 55,000 clones, more than 65% observed once, and the top ten hold 30% to 40%. The sample comprised PBMCs. The sequence was obtained from a man in his forties in good health and CMV-seropositive.

The CDR3 nucleotides read TGTGCCAGCAGCTTAGGACAGGGAACTGGAAACACCATATATTTT. It yields the protein CASSLGQGTGNTIYF. The chain has TRBV11-2 and TRBJ1-3; TRBD1 agrees at 7 bases. Germline CDR1 and CDR2: SGHAT and FQNNGV. CDR3 length: 15 amino acids. J lost 2 bases, V lost 1 base, and 2 bases had no gene match. The complete variable domain, with remaining parts taken from reference TRBV11-2 and TRBJ1-3, reads EAGVAQSPRYKIIEKRQSVAFWCNPISGHATLYWYQQILGQGPKLLIQFQNNGVVDDSQLPKDRFSAERLKGVDSTLKIQPAKLEDSAVYLCASSLGQGTGNTIYFGEGSWLTVV.